This passage covers 23 T cell receptor beta chains from one sample sequenced in a study of memory CD8 T cells in hepatitis C reinfection. The assay was immunoSEQ multiplex PCR, and TCRdb's table has in-frame clones only and misses some. Among about 50,000 clones listed, 75% to 90% were seen once. Time point denoted: late/post reinfection, 12 to 24 weeks after detection. No in vitro expansion preceded TCR sequencing of the sorted cells. What was sequenced was naive CD8+ T cells sorted from blood. The receptor source for this set is a man younger than 30 with hepatitis C virus infection.

The chain employs TRBV29-1 and TRBJ1-5, with 8 bases identical to TRBD1. In germline, CDR1 is SQVTM, CDR2 ANQGSEA. CDR3 length: 12 residues. The junction had 3 bases not matched to a gene; V was cut back by 6 bases and J by 5 bases. The CDR3 DNA sequence: TGCAGCGTACAGGGACAGGATCAGCCCCAGCATTTT. Its translation: CSVQGQDQPQHF. Based on the CDR3 plus reference TRBV29-1 and TRBJ1-5, the full variable domain is SAVISQKPSRDICQRGTSLTIQCQVDSQVTMMFWYRQQPGQSLTLIATANQGSEATYESGFVIDKFPISRPNLTFSTLTVSNMSPEDSSIYLCSVQGQDQPQHFGDGTRLSIL.

The chain couples TRBV5-4 to TRBJ2-3; 7 positions agree with TRBD2. This CDR3 is 16 amino acids long. Trimming took 2 bases from V and 0 from J; bases not matched to a gene: 6. CDR1 is SGHNT and CDR2 is YYREEE in the germline V gene (reference sequence). CDR3 residues: CASSFASGPSTDTQYF. DNA of the CDR3: TGTGCCAGCAGCTTCGCTAGCGGTCCTAGCACAGATACGCAGTATTTT.

The chain links TRBV6-5 to TRBJ2-1; 12 bases line up with TRBD2. V lost 3 bases, J lost 11 bases, and 8 bases stayed unmatched. The CDR3 is made up of 15 amino acids. Germline CDR1 and CDR2: MNHEY and SVGAGI. In nucleotides, the CDR3 is TGTGCCAGCAGTTATGGACTAGCGGGAACCCCTAAGCAGTTCTTC. Translated, it gives CASSYGLAGTPKQFF.

In this sample, this clone turned up once. The V and J genes are TRBV28 and TRBJ2-1, with 8 bases lining up with TRBD1. J lost 3 bases, V lost 4 bases, and 8 bases had no gene match. This CDR3 is built from 16 residues. Germline CDR1 and CDR2: MDHEN and SYDVKM. CDR3 nucleotide sequence: TGTGCCAGCAGTTCCAGGGGGCTAGCTTACTACAATGAGCAGTTCTTC. Translation: CASSSRGLAYYNEQFF. Together with reference TRBV28 and TRBJ2-1, the CDR3 gives the full variable domain: DVKVTQSSRYLVKRTGEKVFLECVQDMDHENMFWYRQDPGLGLRLIYFSYDVKMKEKGDIPEGYSVSREKKERFSLILESASTNQTSMYLCASSSRGLAYYNEQFFGPGTRLTVL.

The CDR3 DNA reads as TGTGCCAGCAGCTCCGAGGGGGGGGGCCTGAACTATGGCTACACCTTC. It codes for CASSSEGGGLNYGYTF. The chain carries TRBV7-9 and TRBJ1-2, with a tentative D call TRBD1 (6 bases). The CDR3 is made up of 16 amino acids. Germline V gene lookup returns CDR1 SEHNR and CDR2 FQNEAQ (reference sequence). Trimming removed 4 bases from V and 2 bases from J, with 17 bases in between. Looking up the rest from reference TRBV7-9 and TRBJ1-2 gives the full variable domain: DTGVSQNPRHKITKRGQNVTFRCDPISEHNRLYWYRQTLGQGPEFLTYFQNEAQLEKSRLLSDRFSAERPKGSFSTLEIQRTEQGDSAMYLCASSSEGGGLNYGYTFGSGTRLTVV.

This sequence joins TRBV27 and TRBJ1-3; a possible D gene is TRBD1 (5 bases). This CDR3 region has 15 residues. Germline CDR1 and CDR2: MNHEY and SMNVEV (reference sequence). V shed 3 bases and J shed 7 bases, with 16 bases lying between them. In nucleotides, the CDR3 is TGTGCCAGCAGTTTTACCGGGACTGCTGCCAACACCATATATTTT. Protein: CASSFTGTAANTIYF.

Turning to this clone: An end of the junction differs from the germline gene, which may be a read error. V usage is TRBV4-3 and J usage is TRBJ1-6; D is possibly TRBD1 (5 bases). The CDR3 is 18 residues long. Germline V gives CDR1 LGHNA, CDR2 YSLEER. DNA for the CDR3: TGCGCCAGCAGCCAAGAAAAATATAAGGGGCTTGAGTGGTCACCCCTCCATTTT. Residues: CASSQEKYKGLEWSPLHF.

CDR3: CASSSGLAASYNEQFF. CDR3 bases: TGTGCCAGCAGCTCGGGACTAGCGGCCTCCTACAATGAGCAGTTCTTC. The V and J genes are TRBV28 and TRBJ2-1; TRBD2 agrees at 11 bases. J gave up 0 bases and V 6 bases, and 4 bases lay outside the gene matches. From germline, CDR1 is MDHEN and CDR2 SYDVKM. CDR3 length: 16 residues.

The chain uses TRBV19 and TRBJ2-1; TRBD1 matches 8 bases. Germline assignment: CDR1 LNHDA and CDR2 SQIVND (reference sequence). CDR3 size: 14 residues. V lost 3 bases to trimming and J lost 7 bases; unmatched junction nucleotides: 5. CDR3 residues: CASSITGGYNEQFF. The CDR3 region has the DNA TGTGCCAGTAGTATTACAGGGGGGTATAATGAGCAGTTCTTC.

The chain links TRBV7-6 to TRBJ1-5; TRBD1 agrees at 11 bases. V was clipped by 5 bases and J by 6 bases; unmatched bases: 6. The CDR3 is 15 amino acids. CDR1 is SGHVS and CDR2 is FNYEAQ in the germline V gene. CDR3 bases: TGTGCCAGCAGCCAAGGACAGGGGGCGACTCAGCCCCAGCATTTT. As protein: CASSQGQGATQPQHF.

The chain is built from TRBV19 and TRBJ1-1; unclear D gene. The CDR3 is 15 amino acids. Trimming cost V 3 bases and J 1 base, with 12 bases left between them. From germline, CDR1 is LNHDA and CDR2 SQIVND (reference sequence). The CDR3 region is CASSIPPDSNTEAFF. The CDR3 DNA sequence: TGTGCCAGTAGTATCCCCCCGGACTCGAACACTGAAGCTTTCTTT.

This chain joins TRBV4-1 and TRBJ2-7; D gene unclear. The CDR3 spans 15 residues. Trimming pared 0 bases from V and 0 bases from J, leaving 9 bases between. Looked up from germline, CDR1 is MGHRA and CDR2 is YSYEKL. CDR3 amino acids: CASSQDWNSSYEQYV. The CDR3 DNA reads TGCGCCAGCAGCCAAGACTGGAACAGCTCCTACGAGCAGTACGTC.

V is TRBV6-5 and J is TRBJ2-7, with 7 bases identical to TRBD1. There are 14 residues in the CDR3. Germline lookup yields CDR1 MNHEY and CDR2 SVGAGI. V lost 0 bases, J lost 2 bases, and 1 base stayed unmatched. CDR3 amino acids: CASSYSGQTYEQYF. CDR3 bases: TGTGCCAGCAGTTACTCGGGACAGACCTACGAGCAGTACTTC.

The chain couples TRBV2 to TRBJ1-1; D is unresolved. The CDR3 has 12 amino acids. V was pared by 1 base and J by 7 bases, with 7 bases between. Germline assignment: CDR1 SNHLY and CDR2 FYNNEI. CDR3: CASSEGRIEAFF. CDR3 coding DNA: TGTGCCAGCAGTGAAGGGCGGATTGAAGCTTTCTTT.

The rearrangement joins TRBV5-1 to TRBJ2-3, with 12 bases that match TRBD2. Germline CDR1 is SGHRS and CDR2 is YFSETQ. The CDR3 is made up of 16 amino acids. Germline trimming cut 0 bases from V and 5 bases from J; bases unmatched to any gene: 4. CDR3 in DNA: TGCGCCAGCAGCTTGGGACTAGCGGGAGTTTTAGATACGCAGTATTTT. Translating it yields CASSLGLAGVLDTQYF.

The V call is TRBV19, the J call TRBJ2-1, with D possibly TRBD2 on 5 matching bases. This CDR3 is 13 amino acids long. The germline V gene has CDR1 LNHDA and CDR2 SQIVND (reference sequence). V lost 6 bases to trimming and J lost 10 bases, with 16 bases between them. The CDR3 loop reads CASRTGSGLEQFF. As DNA, the CDR3 is TGTGCCAGTAGAACGGGGAGCGGTCTCGAGCAGTTCTTC.

The chain recombines TRBV19 with TRBJ2-1; TRBD2 matches 8 bases. V trimming: 5 bases; J trimming: 6 bases; junction bases outside the gene matches: 21. Germline CDR1 is LNHDA and CDR2 is SQIVND (reference sequence). This CDR3 is built from 19 residues. As DNA, the CDR3 is TGTGCCAGTAGTTACCGGGCCTTGGGCCTTGCGGGAGGTGCCAATGAGCAGTTCTTC. It specifies CASSYRALGLAGGANEQFF.

CDR3 in amino acids: CASSLSGREAFF. CDR3 DNA: TGTGCCAGCAGTTTATCGGGCCGTGAAGCTTTCTTT. The chain is built from TRBV27 and TRBJ1-1; D gene ambiguous. Germline V CDR1 and CDR2: MNHEY, SMNVEV (reference sequence). The CDR3 sequence is 12 residues long. V dropped 0 bases and J dropped 7 bases, with 6 bases sitting between them.

The V and J genes are TRBV6-5 and TRBJ2-1, with 8 bases matching TRBD2. The CDR3 runs to 16 residues. V was pared by 4 bases and J by 0 bases, with 5 bases of the junction left unmatched. Germline CDR1 is MNHEY and CDR2 is SVGAGI. The CDR3 nucleotides read TGTGCCAGCAGTTCCTCCGGGACTAGCTCCTACAATGAGCAGTTCTTC. This gives the protein CASSSSGTSSYNEQFF.

The chain combines TRBV2 with TRBJ2-1; a possible D gene is TRBD1 (6 bases). V lost 4 bases and J 2 bases, leaving 12 bases between the germline ends. The CDR3 covers 15 residues. From germline, CDR1 is SNHLY and CDR2 FYNNEI. The CDR3 bases are TGTGCCAGCAGTGGGATGGGGGACACCTACAATGAGCAGTTCTTC. It codes for CASSGMGDTYNEQFF.

The chain is built from TRBV2 and TRBJ2-1; 10 bases line up with TRBD2. Germline assignment: CDR1 SNHLY and CDR2 FYNNEI. The CDR3 spans 14 residues. The V gene end was trimmed by 10 bases and the J gene end by 12 bases; junction bases not matched to a gene: 15. The CDR3 DNA reads as TGTGCCACCCAGGGGCTAGCGGGGGATGGTGGGCAGTTCTTC. As protein: CATQGLAGDGGQFF. The variable domain in full, completed from reference TRBV2 and TRBJ2-1, reads EPEVTQTPSHQVTQMGQEVILRCVPISNHLYFYWYRQILGQKVEFLVSFYNNEISEKSEIFDDQFSVERPDGSNFTLKIRSTKLEDSAMYFCATQGLAGDGGQFFGPGTRLTVL.

The chain combines TRBV7-8 with TRBJ2-5, with D possibly being TRBD2 (6 bases). CDR3 size: 15 residues. Trimming shortened V by 0 bases and J by 3 bases, and 11 bases separated the two germline ends. The V gene's germline CDR1 is SGHVS and CDR2 FQNEAQ. CDR3 nucleotides: TGTGCCAGCAGCTTAGCGGGAGGAGCGGAAGAGACCCAGTACTTC. It specifies CASSLAGGAEETQYF.

The V call is TRBV5-1, the J call TRBJ2-2, with 7 nucleotides matching TRBD2. V lost 4 bases to trimming and J lost 4 bases; unmatched junction nucleotides: 10. The CDR3 is 16 amino acids. The germline CDR1 and CDR2 sequences are SGHRS and YFSETQ. The CDR3 here is CASSPTGGWGTGELFF. DNA for the CDR3: TGCGCCAGCAGCCCAACGGGAGGATGGGGCACCGGGGAGCTGTTTTTT.